Presented here are 6 T cell receptor beta chains from one specimen sequenced in a study of blood T cell repertoires in COVID-19. The assay was immunoSEQ multiplex PCR, and TCRdb's table has in-frame clones only and misses some. The table shows around 200,000 clones, with 89% occurring only once. The sample consisted of PBMCs or T cells enriched from blood (not recorded which). Receptor source: a woman in her thirties or forties with acute COVID-19.

CDR3: CASSFEASGNTIYF. The CDR3 DNA reads TGCGCCAGCAGCTTCGAGGCCTCTGGAAACACCATATATTTT. The chain combines TRBV5-1 with TRBJ1-3; D not resolved. CDR1 is SGHRS and CDR2 is YFSETQ in the germline V gene. Trimming took off 2 bases at V and 0 bases at J, with 6 bases between the two ends. This CDR3 contains 14 residues.

The chain is built from TRBV4-3 and TRBJ1-4; 7 positions agree with TRBD1. CDR1 LGHNA and CDR2 YSLEER come from the germline V gene. There are 15 residues in the CDR3. V was clipped by 2 bases and J by 5 bases; unmatched bases: 5. The CDR3 coding sequence is TGCGCCAGCAGCCAATCAACGGGACAGAATGAAAAACTGTTTTTT. Translating it yields CASSQSTGQNEKLFF.

In nucleotides, the CDR3 is TGTGCCAGCAGCTTCAACTACAGGGCGCAGTATTTT. As protein: CASSFNYRAQYF. The chain is built from TRBV7-9 and TRBJ2-3; D is perhaps TRBD1 (6 bases). The ends were cut back, 3 bases at V and 10 bases at J, with 11 bases in the middle. The CDR3 is 12 residues long. Per germline, CDR1 SEHNR and CDR2 FQNEAQ (reference sequence).

The V call is TRBV10-3, the J call TRBJ1-2, with TRBD1 as a possible D gene (6 bases). The CDR3 covers 13 residues. The germline V gene encodes CDR1 ENHRY and CDR2 SYGVKD. V was trimmed by 6 bases and J by 1 base, leaving 9 bases between them. The CDR3 spells CAISEDSNYGYTF. The DNA for the CDR3 is TGTGCCATCAGCGAGGACAGTAACTATGGCTACACCTTC.

This chain links TRBV5-1 with TRBJ1-4, with TRBD1 matching over 7 bases. Germline CDR1 is SGHRS and CDR2 is YFSETQ. With V trimmed by 3 bases and J by 0 bases, 8 bases remained unmatched. The CDR3 is 17 amino acids. CDR3: CASSYLQGRATNEKLFF. The CDR3 coding sequence is TGCGCCAGCAGCTACCTACAGGGGCGTGCAACTAATGAAAAACTGTTTTTT.

The J gene is TRBJ2-7, the V gene TRBV2, with 7 bases matching TRBD1. V shed 4 bases and J 0 bases; nucleotides not matched to a gene: 9. Looked up from germline, CDR1 is SNHLY and CDR2 is FYNNEI. The CDR3 contains 16 residues. CDR3 sequence (DNA): TGTGCCAGCAGTGGAACAGGGGAATGGAACTCCTACGAGCAGTACTTC. Its protein is CASSGTGEWNSYEQYF.